Listed here are 2 T cell receptor beta chains from one sample, sequenced in a study of blood T cell repertoires in COVID-19 (dated by TCRdb to 2018 to 2020). The library was prepared using the immunoSEQ multiplex PCR assay. In TCRdb, the immuneACCESS table is reduced to in-frame sequences with V and J assigned. These tables do not hold every clone; where another copy was compared, an unresolved V gene accounts for under half, and the others remain unexplained. The sample table records hundreds of thousands of clones; 84% of these occur just once. Of the sample, approximately 4.3% falls within the top ten clones. The sample consisted of PBMCs or T cells enriched from blood (not recorded which). These receptors all stem from a young man with acute COVID-19.

The chain employs TRBV18 and TRBJ2-7, with D possibly being TRBD2 (5 bases). The ends were cut back, 3 bases at V and 2 bases at J, with 11 bases in the middle. The germline V gene encodes CDR1 KGHSH and CDR2 LQKENI. The CDR3 is 14 amino acids. CDR3 sequence (DNA): TGTGCCAGCTCACCGACTAACGCGGCCTACGAGCAGTACGTC. Translation: CASSPTNAAYEQYV.

The chain combines TRBV6-5 with TRBJ1-5; 9 positions agree with TRBD1. Germline values: CDR1 MNHEY, CDR2 SVGAGI. The length of the CDR3 is 13 residues. The ends lost 7 bases at V and 4 bases at J; junction bases unmatched: 2. CDR3 amino acids: CASTGTGNQPQHF. The DNA for the CDR3 is TGTGCCAGCACCGGGACAGGGAATCAGCCCCAGCATTTT.